This T cell receptor (beta chain) originates from a study of molecular identifiers for immune sequencing clone quantification. Overall study results and limits: Clones that had above 20 RNA copies took up over 99% of effector molecules but under 1% in naive cells.

To note about this clonotype: What it recognizes is unknown.

CDR1 and CDR2 (germline): SGDLS, YYNGEE. V lost 0 bases and J lost 4, with 10 bases in between. This CDR3 spans 14 amino acids. Each CDR3 protein is one row after TCRdb ran MiXCR on the PCR reads. This table has hundreds of thousands of distinct CDR3 sequences, about 20% appearing once. V gene TRBV9 combines with J gene TRBJ1-2, with D perhaps matching TRBD1 (5 bases). The sample comprised naive CD8+ T cells from blood, with Jurkat cell RNA spiked in. The subset here: FACS-sorted CD8+CD4-CCR7+CD45RA+ naive T cells. The sequence was collected from a human donor in good health. Some libraries in this study had Jurkat cell RNA spiked in. As DNA, the CDR3 is TGTGCCAGCAGCGTAGATAGGACAACCTATGGCTACACCTTC. It encodes CASSVDRTTYGYTF.